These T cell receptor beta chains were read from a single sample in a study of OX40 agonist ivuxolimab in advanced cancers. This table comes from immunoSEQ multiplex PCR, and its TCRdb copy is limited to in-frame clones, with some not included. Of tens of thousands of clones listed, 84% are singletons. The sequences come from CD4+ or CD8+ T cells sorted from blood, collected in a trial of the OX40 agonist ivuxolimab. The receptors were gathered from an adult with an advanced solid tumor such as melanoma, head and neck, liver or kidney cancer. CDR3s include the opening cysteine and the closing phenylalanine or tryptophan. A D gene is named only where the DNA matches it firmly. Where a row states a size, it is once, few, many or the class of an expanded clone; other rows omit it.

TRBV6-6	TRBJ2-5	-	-	CASRPGGSQETQYF	TGTGCCAGCAGACCCGGGGGTTCTCAAGAGACCCAGTACTTC
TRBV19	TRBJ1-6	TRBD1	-	CASRPGQGDSPLHF	TGTGCCAGTCGTCCGGGACAGGGCGATTCACCCCTCCACTTT
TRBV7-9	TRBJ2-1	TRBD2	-	CASARPGTSGTREQFF	TGTGCCAGCGCCCGTCCCGGGACTAGCGGGACCCGTGAGCAGTTCTTC
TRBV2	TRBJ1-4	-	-	CASSGRVANEKLFF	TGTGCCAGCAGTGGCCGGGTTGCTAATGAAAAACTGTTTTTT
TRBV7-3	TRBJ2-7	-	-	CASSLSAGASYEQYF	TGTGCCAGCAGCTTAAGCGCAGGGGCTTCCTACGAGCAGTACTTC
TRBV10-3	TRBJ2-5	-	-	CAISEGQGEAETQYF	TGTGCCATCAGTGAAGGGCAGGGAGAGGCGGAGACCCAGTACTTC
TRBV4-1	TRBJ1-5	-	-	CASSQDRRLQQPQHF	TGCGCCAGCAGCCAAGATAGGAGGCTCCAACAGCCCCAGCATTTT
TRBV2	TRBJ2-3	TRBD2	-	CASSELAGGGDTQYF	TGTGCCAGCAGTGAGCTAGCGGGAGGAGGAGATACGCAGTATTTT
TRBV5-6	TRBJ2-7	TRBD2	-	CASSSPLAGAYEQYF	TGTGCCAGCAGCTCCCCCCTAGCGGGAGCCTACGAGCAGTACTTC
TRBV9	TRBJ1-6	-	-	CASSPGPLPRSPLHF	TGTGCCAGCAGTCCCGGACCTCTCCCGAGGTCACCCCTCCACTTT
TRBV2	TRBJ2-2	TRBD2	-	CASTGTSLAGANTGELFF	TGTGCCAGTACCGGGACATCCCTAGCGGGCGCGAACACCGGGGAGCTGTTTTTT
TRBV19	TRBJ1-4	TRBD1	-	CASSGQGWANEKLFF	TGTGCCAGTAGTGGACAGGGATGGGCTAATGAAAAACTGTTTTTT
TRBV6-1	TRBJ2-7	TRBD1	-	CASKQGANEQYF	TGTGCCAGCAAGCAGGGGGCCAACGAGCAGTACTTC
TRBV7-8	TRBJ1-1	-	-	CASSLLGGPNTEAFF	TGTGCCAGCAGCTTACTTGGGGGGCCGAACACTGAAGCTTTCTTT
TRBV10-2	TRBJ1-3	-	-	CASWDRGARQSSGNTIYF	TGCGCCAGTTGGGACCGTGGGGCCAGACAAAGCTCTGGAAACACCATATATTTT
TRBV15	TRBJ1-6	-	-	CATSRVVVTASPLHF	TGTGCCACCAGCAGAGTCGTGGTTACCGCTTCACCCCTCCACTTT
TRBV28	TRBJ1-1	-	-	CASIRTAVRTEAFF	TGTGCCAGCATCCGGACGGCCGTTCGCACTGAAGCTTTCTTT
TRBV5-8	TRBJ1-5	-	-	CASSRSRVGQPQHF	TGTGCCAGCAGCCGATCCAGGGTTGGTCAGCCCCAGCATTTT
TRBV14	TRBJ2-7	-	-	CASSHAGVHEQYF	TGTGCCAGCAGCCACGCAGGGGTTCACGAGCAGTACTTC
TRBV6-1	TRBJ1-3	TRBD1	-	CATTTGVNTIYF	TGTGCCACCACGACAGGGGTCAACACCATATATTTT
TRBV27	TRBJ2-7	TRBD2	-	CASSLSGGGLGDYEQYF	TGTGCCAGCAGCCTATCCGGGGGGGGCCTGGGGGATTACGAGCAGTACTTC
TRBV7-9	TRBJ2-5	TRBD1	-	CASSQRQGLGLQETQYF	TGTGCCAGCAGCCAGAGACAGGGGTTAGGCCTCCAAGAGACCCAGTACTTC
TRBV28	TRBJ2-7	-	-	CASSFSGLYEQYF	TGTGCCAGCAGTTTTTCCGGGCTTTACGAGCAGTACTTC
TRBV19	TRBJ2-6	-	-	CASTVRGALTGANVLTF	TGTGCCAGTACGGTAAGGGGCGCCTTGACTGGGGCCAACGTCCTGACTTTC
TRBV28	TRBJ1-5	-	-	CASSSHRVLSQPQHF	TGTGCCAGCAGTTCGCACAGGGTGCTGAGCCAGCCCCAGCATTTT
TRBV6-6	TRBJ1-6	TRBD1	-	CASRPTGGNSPLHF	TGTGCCAGCAGGCCGACAGGGGGAAATTCACCCCTCCACTTT
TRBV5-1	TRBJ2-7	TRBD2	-	CASSLAGTSGYEQYF	TGCGCCAGCAGCTTGGCCGGGACTAGCGGCTACGAGCAGTACTTC
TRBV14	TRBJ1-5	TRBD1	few	CASSQDRGLFGNQPQHF	TGTGCCAGCAGCCAGGACAGGGGGCTTTTTGGGAATCAGCCCCAGCATTTT
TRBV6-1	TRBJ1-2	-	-	CASSEASGQGHYGYTF	TGTGCCAGCAGTGAAGCGAGTGGGCAGGGCCACTATGGCTACACCTTC
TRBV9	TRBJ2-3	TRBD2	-	CASSAGTSGGDTQYF	TGTGCCAGCAGCGCCGGGACTAGCGGGGGAGATACGCAGTATTTT
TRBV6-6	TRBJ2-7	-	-	CASTGLPSSYEQYF	TGTGCCAGCACCGGACTCCCGAGCTCCTACGAGCAGTACTTC
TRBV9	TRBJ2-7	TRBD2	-	CASSVGTSGTEQYF	TGTGCCAGCAGCGTCGGGACTAGCGGGACCGAGCAGTACTTC
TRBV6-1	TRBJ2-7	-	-	CASSEAGTVRIEQYF	TGTGCCAGCAGTGAAGCTGGAACGGTACGGATTGAGCAGTACTTC
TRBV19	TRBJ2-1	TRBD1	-	CASSPGQGGVYNEQFF	TGTGCCAGTAGCCCGGGACAGGGGGGGGTCTACAATGAGCAGTTCTTC
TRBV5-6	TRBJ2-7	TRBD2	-	CASSPGLAVHEQYF	TGTGCCAGCAGCCCGGGACTAGCGGTCCACGAGCAGTACTTC
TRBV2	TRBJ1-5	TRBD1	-	CASSDGQGRTQPQHF	TGTGCCAGCAGTGACGGACAGGGCAGGACTCAGCCCCAGCATTTT
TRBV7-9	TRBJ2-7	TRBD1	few	CASSVGTDEQYF	TGTGCCAGCAGCGTCGGGACAGACGAGCAGTACTTC
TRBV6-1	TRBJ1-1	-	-	CASSVPLRGADTEAFF	TGTGCCAGCAGTGTCCCTTTACGGGGGGCGGACACTGAAGCTTTCTTT
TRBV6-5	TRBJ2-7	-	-	CASSYSNEQYF	TGTGCCAGCAGTTACTCGAACGAGCAGTACTTC
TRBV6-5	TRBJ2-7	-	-	CASRKDRSNYEQYF	TGTGCCAGCAGAAAGGACAGATCGAACTACGAGCAGTACTTC
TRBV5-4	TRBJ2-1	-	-	CASSPPIWGGTPSYNEQFF	TGTGCCAGCAGTCCCCCAATTTGGGGGGGGACACCTTCCTACAATGAGCAGTTCTTC
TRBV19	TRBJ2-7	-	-	CASSPSVARGYEQYF	TGTGCCAGTTCTCCTTCAGTAGCAAGGGGGTACGAGCAGTACTTC
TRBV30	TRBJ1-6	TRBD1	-	CAWSIRQGGNSPLHF	TGTGCCTGGAGTATAAGACAGGGCGGGAATTCACCCCTCCACTTT
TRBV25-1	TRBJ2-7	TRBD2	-	CASSEYKASGKQYF	TGTGCCAGCAGTGAATATAAGGCTAGCGGAAAGCAGTACTTC
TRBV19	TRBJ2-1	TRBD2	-	CASSMGRSGRSYNEQFF	TGTGCCAGTAGTATGGGTCGGAGCGGGAGATCCTACAATGAGCAGTTCTTC
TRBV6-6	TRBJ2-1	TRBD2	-	CASSYTAGGPNEQFF	TGTGCCAGCAGTTACACGGCGGGGGGGCCAAATGAGCAGTTCTTC